This T cell receptor beta chain was documented in a study of blood T cell repertoires in COVID-19. Study at large: Italy, Spain and the United States were the sources of the convalescent and acute COVID-19 samples. PBMCs, B-cell-depleted T cells, or T cells were the source of the cDNA or gDNA that made up the material.

V was clipped by 8 bases and J by 1 base; unmatched bases: 6. CDR1 and CDR2 (germline): LNHDA, SQIVND (reference sequence). The CDR3 covers 16 residues. As handled by the study authors: Nucleated cell number was recorded as an estimate derived from reference gene primer amplification. Libraries were prepared by immunoSEQ multiplex PCR; TCRdb keeps only in-frame clonotypes and omits some of them. That table is the source of V, J and clone size, and D and trimming were worked out from the DNA. Among roughly 43,000 clones listed, around 85% were seen once. What was sequenced was peripheral blood. This receptor was identified in a human donor in a cohort sampled during active COVID-19. V gene TRBV19 combines with J gene TRBJ2-2; 11 positions match TRBD2. The CDR3 DNA follows: TGTGCCAGTGGGATTCTAGCGGGGGGGAACACCGGGGAGCTGTTTTTT. Its protein is CASGILAGGNTGELFF.